A selection of T cell receptor beta chains follows, all from one sample in a study of blood T cells in healthy people across ages. TCRdb recomputed calls from the 5' RACE reads with MiXCR, one row per CDR3 protein. The sample yields about 800,000 distinct CDR3 sequences, approximately 25% seen once. The sample also formed part of further work on T cells of mothers and their children.

Sequencing input: blood. The receptor source for this set is a boy between 10 and 17 years old in good health. The CDR3 runs from the conserved cysteine through the conserved F or W.

J	V	CDR3
TRBJ2-1	TRBV12-5	CASAEPRTGNNEQFF
TRBJ2-7	TRBV10-3	CAISDPSGGAVEQYF
TRBJ1-2	TRBV3-1	CASSQGGLGGYTF
TRBJ2-7	TRBV29-1	CSVVLAGGNEQYF
TRBJ2-7	TRBV7-9	CASSPTQGIPYEQYF
TRBJ2-2	TRBV5-1	CASSLVARTNTGELFF
TRBJ2-3	TRBV7-2	CASRLEWSTDTQYF
TRBJ2-7	TRBV20-1	CSAIWTGVSYEQYF
NA	TRBV6-5	CASSRRIISPGEQYF
NA	TRBV7-9	CASSLGGLAYNEQFF
TRBJ2-3	TRBV29-1	CSVPLGIATDTQYF
TRBJ2-5	TRBV5-1	CASSLTTDQETQYF
TRBJ2-1	TRBV6-1	CASSRFFDSYNEQFF
TRBJ1-2	TRBV9	CASSVEVNGGYTF